This T cell receptor beta chain came from a study of beta chain features in type 1 diabetes. Of the isolated RNA, all was reverse transcribed, and so the sequenced material was expressed TCRB transcripts. Some 3.6 million reads were obtained on average from naive, central memory and regulatory T cell samples. Clones were read by immunoSEQ multiplex PCR, and TCRdb kept only the in-frame ones, dropping some. The table has around 100,000 clones, 25% to 35% seen once. The CDR3 contains 14 residues. Germline loops: CDR1 MGHRA, CDR2 YSYEKL. V shed 6 bases and J shed 4 bases, with 13 bases lying between them. A remark on this clone: Antigen: not known.

Whole-study results and caveats: All four CD4+ subsets from Type 1 diabetes patients carried moderately but significantly shorter TCRB CDR3s.

This chain connects TRBV4-1 to TRBJ2-1; the D gene is possibly TRBD2 (5 bases). The receptor's source is a young woman with type 1 diabetes. The specimen sequenced was central memory CD4+ T cells from blood. The CDR3 reads CASRSTGTYNEQFF. In DNA, the CDR3 is TGCGCCAGCAGGAGTACGGGAACTTACAATGAGCAGTTCTTC.